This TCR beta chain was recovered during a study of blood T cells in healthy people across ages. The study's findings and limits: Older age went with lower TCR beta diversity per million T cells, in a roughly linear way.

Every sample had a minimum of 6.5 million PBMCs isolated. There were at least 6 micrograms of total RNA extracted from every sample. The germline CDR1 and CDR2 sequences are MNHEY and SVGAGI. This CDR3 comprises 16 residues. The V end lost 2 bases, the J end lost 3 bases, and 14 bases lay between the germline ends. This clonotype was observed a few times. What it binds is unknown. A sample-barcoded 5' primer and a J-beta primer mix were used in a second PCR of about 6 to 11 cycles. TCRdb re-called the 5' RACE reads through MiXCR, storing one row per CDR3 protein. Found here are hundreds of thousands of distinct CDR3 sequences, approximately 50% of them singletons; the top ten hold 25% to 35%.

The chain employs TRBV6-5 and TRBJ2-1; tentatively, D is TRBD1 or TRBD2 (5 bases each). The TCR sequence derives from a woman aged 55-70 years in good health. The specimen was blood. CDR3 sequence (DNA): TGTGCCAGCAGTTACATGGGACCGAGCGGCTACAATGAGCAGTTCTTC. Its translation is CASSYMGPSGYNEQFF.